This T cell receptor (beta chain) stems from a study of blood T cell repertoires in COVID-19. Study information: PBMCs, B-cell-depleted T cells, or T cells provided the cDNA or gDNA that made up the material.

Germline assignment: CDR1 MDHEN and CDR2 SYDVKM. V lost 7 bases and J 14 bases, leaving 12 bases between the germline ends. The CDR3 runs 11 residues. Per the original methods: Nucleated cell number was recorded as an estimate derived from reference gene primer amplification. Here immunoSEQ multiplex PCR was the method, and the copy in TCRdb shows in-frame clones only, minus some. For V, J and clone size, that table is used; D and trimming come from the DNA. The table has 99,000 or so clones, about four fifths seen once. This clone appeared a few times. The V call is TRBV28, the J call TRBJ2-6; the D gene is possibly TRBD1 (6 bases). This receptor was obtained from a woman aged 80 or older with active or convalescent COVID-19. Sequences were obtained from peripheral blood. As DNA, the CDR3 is TGTGCCAGCACCGATGACAGGCTCCTGACTTTC. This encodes CASTDDRLLTF.